The sequence of this T cell receptor beta chain was determined in a study of blood T cell repertoires in COVID-19. Background on the study: The United States, Italy and Spain provided the acute and convalescent COVID-19 samples. Sample material is recorded as cDNA or gDNA derived from T cells, B-cell-depleted T cells, or PBMCs.

The germline gives CDR1 LGHNA, CDR2 YSLEER. Trimming took off 4 bases at V and 4 bases at J, with 14 bases between the two ends. This CDR3 has 15 residues. Generated by immunoSEQ multiplex PCR, the TCRdb table keeps only in-frame clones and is missing some. The sample holds more than 60,000 clones, approximately 84% seen once. The receptor was isolated from a man aged 60 to 75 with active or convalescent COVID-19. Sequencing was done on a sample of peripheral blood. The chain joins TRBV4-3 to TRBJ1-5; D is perhaps TRBD1 (5 bases). DNA for the CDR3: TGCGCCAGCAGCCCCGCGGGGGGTCGGAATCAGCCCCAGCATTTT. Translation gives CASSPAGGRNQPQHF.